The rows below give T cell receptor beta chains drawn from one sample of a study of T cell responses to AZD1222 COVID-19 vaccine. The data were produced by immunoSEQ multiplex PCR, yet TCRdb's version contains in-frame clones alone and is incomplete. Of approximately 130,000 clones listed, over 90% are singletons. The source material was peripheral blood, sampled on day 0 of AZD1222 vaccination. The receptor set was obtained from an adult in good health. Both conserved end residues are part of each CDR3. Each record gives: clone size, J gene, D gene, V gene, CDR3 DNA, CDR3 protein. D genes are given only for firm matches. Expanded clones get a size class; other rows say once, few or many, or leave the size out.

NA	TRBJ2-3	NA	TRBV10-3	TGTGCCATCAGTGAGGTTGGGCGGGGACACACAGATACGCAGTATTTT	CAISEVGRGHTDTQYF
NA	TRBJ1-1	NA	TRBV30	TGTGCCTGGAGTCCTAAACCGACACGGGCTGAAGCTTTCTTT	CAWSPKPTRAEAFF
NA	TRBJ1-1	NA	TRBV20-1	TGCAGTGCTACCTACCGGGCTTTCTTT	CSATYRAFF
NA	TRBJ2-2	NA	TRBV9	TGTGCCAGCAGCGTAGCTTTCCCCGGGGAGCTGTTTTTT	CASSVAFPGELFF
NA	TRBJ2-7	TRBD2	TRBV7-6	TGTGCCAGCAGCCCGTGGACTAGCGGGGGAGCATACGAGCAGTACTTC	CASSPWTSGGAYEQYF
NA	TRBJ2-2	TRBD2	TRBV3-1/TRBV3-2	TGTGCCAGCAGGGGAGGGGAAGCCGGGGAGCTGTTTTTT	CASRGGEAGELFF
few	TRBJ1-5	NA	TRBV9	TGTGCCAGCAGCGTAGACGGGACGGAGCAGCCCCAGCATTTT	CASSVDGTEQPQHF
NA	TRBJ1-6	NA	TRBV3-1/TRBV3-2	TGTGCCAGCAGCCAACCCCAGGGGTATAATTCACCCCTCCACTTT	CASSQPQGYNSPLHF
NA	TRBJ2-1	NA	TRBV3-1/TRBV3-2	TGTGCCAGCAGCCCCTCGCGGGGCAGGAATGAGCAGTTCTTC	CASSPSRGRNEQFF
NA	TRBJ2-7	NA	TRBV7-9	TGTGCCAGCAGCCCAGGCATAAGCTACGAGCAGTACTTC	CASSPGISYEQYF
NA	TRBJ1-1	NA	TRBV18	TGTGCCAGCTCACCCCCCGGGGTACGGGGCACTGAAGCTTTCTTT	CASSPPGVRGTEAFF
NA	TRBJ1-1	NA	TRBV18	TGTGCCAGCTCACCACCGGCGGGCGCCACTGAAGCTTTCTTT	CASSPPAGATEAFF
NA	TRBJ1-1	NA	TRBV27	TGTGCCAGCAGTTTATCAGTAATGGGGAACACTGAAGCTTTCTTT	CASSLSVMGNTEAFF
once	TRBJ2-1	NA	TRBV14	TGTGCCAGCAGCCCCCCCGGGGTCCCTGGGTACAATGAGCAGTTCTTC	CASSPPGVPGYNEQFF
NA	TRBJ2-2	NA	TRBV30	TGTGCCTGGAGTTATCTCACTCACACCGGGGAGCTGTTTTTT	CAWSYLTHTGELFF
NA	TRBJ1-4	NA	TRBV11-2	TGTGCCAGCAGCTTAGTCGACAGGCCTAATGAAAAACTGTTTTTT	CASSLVDRPNEKLFF
NA	TRBJ2-7	NA	TRBV3-1/TRBV3-2	TGTGCCAGCAGCCTTCAGGGTCACTCCTACGAGCAGTACTTC	CASSLQGHSYEQYF
NA	TRBJ1-2	NA	TRBV19	TGTGCCAGTAGTTCCCCACTTTACCGGTCCCCGTCGAGTGGCTACACCTTC	CASSSPLYRSPSSGYTF
NA	TRBJ1-1	NA	TRBV5-6	TGTGCCAGCAGCTACAAAAGGAGGGGAGGGACTGAAGCTTTCTTT	CASSYKRRGGTEAFF
NA	TRBJ2-3	NA	TRBV11-2	TGTGCCAGCAGCCAGACATGGGGCGAAGGACTCGCGGCAGATACGCAGTATTTT	CASSQTWGEGLAADTQYF
NA	TRBJ1-5	NA	TRBV6-2/TRBV6-3	TGTGCCAGCAGTTACGGGGGGGCGGGCCAGCCCCAGCATTTT	CASSYGGAGQPQHF
NA	TRBJ1-6	TRBD1	TRBV30	TGTGCCTGGTCCCGGGACAGGGGGCCCCCGATTGATTCACCCCTCCACTTT	CAWSRDRGPPIDSPLHF
NA	TRBJ1-1	NA	TRBV20-1	TGCAGTGCCCCGGGTGGGACTGAAGCTTTCTTT	CSAPGGTEAFF